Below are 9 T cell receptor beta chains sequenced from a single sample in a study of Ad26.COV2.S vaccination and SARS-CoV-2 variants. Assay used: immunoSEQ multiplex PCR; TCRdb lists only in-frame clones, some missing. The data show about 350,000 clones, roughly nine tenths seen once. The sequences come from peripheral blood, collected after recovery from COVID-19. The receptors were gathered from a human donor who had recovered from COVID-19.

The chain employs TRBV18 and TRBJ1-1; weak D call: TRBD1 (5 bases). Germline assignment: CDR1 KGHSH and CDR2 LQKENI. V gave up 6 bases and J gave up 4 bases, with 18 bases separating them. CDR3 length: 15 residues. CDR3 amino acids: CASSGRSTGGTEAFF. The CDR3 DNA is TGTGCCAGCTCGGGTCGATCGACGGGGGGCACTGAAGCTTTCTTT.

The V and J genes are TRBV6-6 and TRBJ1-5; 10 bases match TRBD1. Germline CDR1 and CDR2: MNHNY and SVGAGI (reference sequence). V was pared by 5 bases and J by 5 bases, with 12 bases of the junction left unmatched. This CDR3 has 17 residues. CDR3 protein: CASSRRGQGNGHQPQHF. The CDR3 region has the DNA TGTGCCAGCAGTCGAAGGGGACAGGGGAATGGCCATCAGCCCCAGCATTTT.

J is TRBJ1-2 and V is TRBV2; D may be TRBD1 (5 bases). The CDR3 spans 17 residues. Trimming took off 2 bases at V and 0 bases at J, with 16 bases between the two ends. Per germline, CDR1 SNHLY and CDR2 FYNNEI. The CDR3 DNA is TGTGCCAGCAGTGAACTCGTCTTGACAGATTCTAACTATGGCTACACCTTC. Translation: CASSELVLTDSNYGYTF.

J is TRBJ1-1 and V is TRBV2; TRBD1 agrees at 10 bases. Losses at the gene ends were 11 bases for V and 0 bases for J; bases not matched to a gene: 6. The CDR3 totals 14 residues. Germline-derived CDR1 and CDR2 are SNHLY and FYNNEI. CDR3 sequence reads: CAGGQGFMNTEAFF. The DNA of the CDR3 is TGTGCCGGGGGACAGGGGTTTATGAACACTGAAGCTTTCTTT.

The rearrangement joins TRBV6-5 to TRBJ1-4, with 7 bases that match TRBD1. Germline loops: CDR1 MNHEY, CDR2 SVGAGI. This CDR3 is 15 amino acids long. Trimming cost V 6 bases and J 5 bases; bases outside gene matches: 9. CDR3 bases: TGTGCCAGCAGCGTTACGGGACAGTACAATGAAAAACTGTTTTTT. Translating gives CASSVTGQYNEKLFF.

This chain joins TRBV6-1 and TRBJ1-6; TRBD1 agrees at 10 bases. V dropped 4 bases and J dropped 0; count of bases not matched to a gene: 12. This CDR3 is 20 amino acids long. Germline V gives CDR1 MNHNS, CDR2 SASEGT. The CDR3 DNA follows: TGTGCCAGCAGTGCAAGATCCCGGGACAGGGGATTCTCCTATAATTCACCCCTCCACTTT. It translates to CASSARSRDRGFSYNSPLHF.

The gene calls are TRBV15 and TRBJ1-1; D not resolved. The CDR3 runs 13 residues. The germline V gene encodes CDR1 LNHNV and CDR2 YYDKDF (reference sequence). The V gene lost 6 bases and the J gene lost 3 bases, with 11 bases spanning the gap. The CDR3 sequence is CATRARQYTEAFF. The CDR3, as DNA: TGTGCCACCAGAGCCAGACAATACACTGAAGCTTTCTTT.

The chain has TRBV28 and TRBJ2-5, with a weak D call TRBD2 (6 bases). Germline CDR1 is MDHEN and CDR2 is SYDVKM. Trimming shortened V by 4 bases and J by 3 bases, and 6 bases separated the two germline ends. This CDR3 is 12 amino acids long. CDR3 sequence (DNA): TGTGCCAGCAGTTCGGGGGAAGAGACCCAGTACTTC. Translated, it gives CASSSGEETQYF. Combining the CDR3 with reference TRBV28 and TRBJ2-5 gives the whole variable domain DVKVTQSSRYLVKRTGEKVFLECVQDMDHENMFWYRQDPGLGLRLIYFSYDVKMKEKGDIPEGYSVSREKKERFSLILESASTNQTSMYLCASSSGEETQYFGPGTRLLVL.

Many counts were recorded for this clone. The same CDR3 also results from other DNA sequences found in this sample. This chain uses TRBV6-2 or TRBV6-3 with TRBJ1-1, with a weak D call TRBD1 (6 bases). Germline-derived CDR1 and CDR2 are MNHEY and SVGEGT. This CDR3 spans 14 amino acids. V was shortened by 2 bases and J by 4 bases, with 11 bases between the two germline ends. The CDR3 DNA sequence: TGTGCCAGCAGTTACAGTAGGGGGACCACTGAAGCTTTCTTT. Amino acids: CASSYSRGTTEAFF.